At least ten counts were recorded for the clone carrying this T cell receptor beta chain. Its antigen is currently unknown. Amplification of TCR beta CDR3 regions used RNA as the template. TCR CDR3 regions were first amplified by RT-PCR with HTBI primers. TCRdb passed the multiplex PCR reads through MiXCR, listing each CDR3 protein once. The sample lists roughly 800,000 distinct CDR3 sequences, 38% occurring once. The data stem from a study of T cells in Graves' hyperthyroidism and ophthalmopathy. Study summary: Peripheral blood was secured at the point of initial diagnosis, before any treatment.

General observations from the study: The model identified upcoming ophthalmopathy a median approximately seven months ahead of onset. Blood samples included most of the expanded thyroid clonotypes exceeding 0.001.

Investigators excluded patients with uncontrolled infection, other autoimmune disease, pregnancy or lactation. The CDR3 has 15 residues. V lost 1 base, J lost 7 bases, and 14 bases lay in between. The V gene's germline CDR1 is SGHTA and CDR2 FQGNSA. The chain uses TRBV7-2 and TRBJ1-5; D is possibly TRBD1 (5 bases). The receptor's source is a man aged 18 to 30 with Graves' hyperthyroidism. Sequencing used blood. The CDR3 here is CASSLEGGVWQPQHF. CDR3 nucleotide sequence: TGTGCCAGCAGCTTAGAGGGAGGGGTTTGGCAGCCCCAGCATTTT.